Following are 15 T cell receptor beta chains from one sample sequenced in a study of technical replicates of blood from a handful of donors (TCRdb year 2017). The library was prepared using the immunoSEQ multiplex PCR assay. TCRdb took this table from immuneACCESS and kept in-frame rearrangements with V and J called. Such tables lack part of the clones; where checked against another copy, unresolved V genes explain under half of the gap, and the rest is unexplained. The sample contains under 70,000 clones, 86% of them found a single time. The biggest ten clones account for 5.6% of the sample. What was sequenced was PBMCs. These receptors were taken from a human donor in good health. Some clones in this sample may be carry-over from other donors' samples.

In this sample, this clone turned up once. This chain connects TRBV11-1 to TRBJ2-1, with 12 bases that match TRBD2. There are 16 residues in the CDR3. The ends lost 4 bases at V and 7 bases at J; junction bases unmatched: 8. Germline V lookup: CDR1 SGHAT, CDR2 FQDESV (reference sequence). In DNA form, the CDR3 reads TGTGCCAGCAGCTCGCTAGCGGGAGGGCCGGGGAATGAGCAGTTCTTC. It translates to CASSSLAGGPGNEQFF.

This sequence joins TRBV12-5 and TRBJ1-4, with D hard to call. Trimming cost V 6 bases and J 2 bases, with 16 bases left between them. CDR1 and CDR2 from the germline V gene are LGHNT and FRNRAP. The length of the CDR3 is 16 residues. The CDR3 bases are TGTGCTAGTGGCAGGACGGGAGGATTGACTAATGAAAAACTGTTTTTT. Translating gives CASGRTGGLTNEKLFF.

V usage is TRBV4-3 and J usage is TRBJ2-7; a weak D match, TRBD1 (5 bases). Germline CDR1 is LGHNA and CDR2 is YSLEER. V was cut by 4 bases and J by 0 bases, with 13 bases left in between. The CDR3 has 15 residues. CDR3 residues: CASSLEPDTSYEQYF. In DNA form, the CDR3 reads TGCGCCAGCAGCCTAGAACCGGACACCTCCTACGAGCAGTACTTC.

The V call is TRBV11-2, the J call TRBJ2-1; 13 nucleotides align to TRBD2. CDR1 is SGHAT and CDR2 is FQNNGV in the germline V gene. J gave up 4 bases and V 3 bases, and 6 bases lay outside the gene matches. The CDR3 totals 17 residues. The CDR3 sequence: CASSFRTSGSLYNEQFF. Written as DNA, the CDR3 is TGTGCCAGCAGCTTCAGGACTAGCGGGAGCCTGTACAATGAGCAGTTCTTC.

The CDR3 nucleotides read TGTGCCACCACAGGGGGCAATCGGAACACTGAAGCTTTCTTT. Encoded protein: CATTGGNRNTEAFF. This chain connects TRBV19 to TRBJ1-1, with 9 nucleotides matching TRBD1. Germline V gives CDR1 LNHDA, CDR2 SQIVND (reference sequence). The CDR3 has 14 residues. V gave up 10 bases and J gave up 1 base; unmatched junction bases: 7.

This chain joins TRBV11-2 and TRBJ2-2, with 7 positions matching TRBD2. CDR3 length: 17 residues. The V gene end was trimmed by 5 bases and the J gene end by 5 bases; junction bases not matched to a gene: 14. Germline CDR1 is SGHAT and CDR2 is FQNNGV. The CDR3 region is CASSPRAAGDGTGELFF. The CDR3 nucleotides read TGTGCCAGCAGCCCCCGGGCTGCGGGAGATGGGACCGGGGAGCTGTTTTTT.

This chain connects TRBV27 to TRBJ1-4; 7 positions match TRBD1. In germline, CDR1 is MNHEY, CDR2 SMNVEV (reference sequence). The V gene end was trimmed by 4 bases and the J gene end by 3 bases; junction bases not matched to a gene: 5. The CDR3 spans 15 residues. CDR3 region: CASSSTGFANEKLFF. Here the CDR3 DNA reads TGTGCCAGCAGTTCGACAGGGTTTGCTAATGAAAAACTGTTTTTT. Full variable domain (remainder filled in from reference TRBV27 and TRBJ1-4): EAQVTQNPRYLITVTGKKLTVTCSQNMNHEYMSWYRQDPGLGLRQIYYSMNVEVTDKGDVPEGYKVSRKEKRNFPLILESPSPNQTSLYFCASSSTGFANEKLFFGSGTQLSVL.

By share, this clone counts as medium-sized. J is TRBJ2-1 and V is TRBV4-1; tentatively, D is TRBD2 (6 bases). Germline CDR1 and CDR2: MGHRA and YSYEKL. The germline V and J ends were trimmed by 1 base and 7 bases, with 17 bases remaining between them. The CDR3 is 16 residues long. The CDR3 DNA reads as TGCGCCAGCAGCCAAGTGGGGGGTCGAACTTCGAATGAGCAGTTCTTC. Its translation: CASSQVGGRTSNEQFF.

CDR3 sequence (DNA): TGTGCCAGTAGTATAGAGAAGGGGGCGAATGGCTACACCTTC. Protein: CASSIEKGANGYTF. The chain uses TRBV19 and TRBJ1-2; 7 bases align to TRBD1. From germline, CDR1 is LNHDA and CDR2 SQIVND (reference sequence). The CDR3 is 14 residues long. J was trimmed by 6 bases and V by 0 bases; bases with no gene match: 4.

The rearrangement uses TRBV4-2 and TRBJ2-1, with TRBD1 as a possible D gene (5 bases). Trimming pared 0 bases from V and 7 bases from J, leaving 13 bases between. The CDR3 extends over 15 amino acids. Per the germline V gene, CDR1 is LGHNA and CDR2 is YNFKEQ. The CDR3 DNA reads as TGTGCCAGCAGCCAAGATTGGGGCTCAATTAATGAGCAGTTCTTC. Its translation: CASSQDWGSINEQFF.

This clone has just a few counts. The rearrangement uses TRBV4-2 and TRBJ1-2; 7 bases match TRBD1. CDR1 and CDR2 from the germline V gene are LGHNA and YNFKEQ. The CDR3 extends over 17 amino acids. V shed 0 bases and J 5 bases; nucleotides not matched to a gene: 12. As DNA, the CDR3 is TGTGCCAGCAGCCAAGAGTCGACAGGGCCCACAGTATATGGCTACACCTTC. Translation: CASSQESTGPTVYGYTF.

This CDR3 reads CASSFDRGSSGNTIYF. The CDR3 DNA reads TGCGCCAGCAGCTTCGACAGGGGTAGCTCTGGAAACACCATATATTTT. The V call is TRBV4-3, the J call TRBJ1-3; TRBD1 matches at 8 bases. This CDR3 spans 16 amino acids. CDR1 LGHNA and CDR2 YSLEER come from the germline V gene. Trimming cost V 5 bases and J 0 bases; bases outside gene matches: 6.

The DNA of the CDR3 is TGTGCCATCAGTGAGAGGAGGACTAGCTACAGCAATGAGCAGTTCTTC. It translates to CAISERRTSYSNEQFF. The rearrangement links TRBV10-3 to TRBJ2-1, with 8 bases lining up with TRBD2. Trimming took 2 bases from V and 6 from J; bases not matched to a gene: 9. The germline V gene encodes CDR1 ENHRY and CDR2 SYGVKD. The length of the CDR3 is 16 residues.

The genes are TRBV5-4 and TRBJ2-7; 11 bases agree with TRBD2. The germline V gene has CDR1 SGHNT and CDR2 YYREEE (reference sequence). Unmatched junction bases numbered 5, after V lost 5 bases and J lost 1 base. This CDR3 comprises 15 residues. The chain's CDR3 is CASRRGTSGSYEQYF. The CDR3 bases are TGTGCCAGCAGACGAGGGACTAGCGGATCCTACGAGCAGTACTTC.

The V gene is TRBV27, the J gene TRBJ1-5; D is unclear. The CDR3 sequence is 16 residues long. Trimming stripped 6 bases from V and 5 bases from J, with 20 bases between. Germline values: CDR1 MNHEY, CDR2 SMNVEV (reference sequence). This chain's CDR3 is CASRKDGQEGDQPQHF. Here the CDR3 DNA reads TGTGCCAGCAGAAAAGACGGGCAGGAGGGTGATCAGCCCCAGCATTTT.